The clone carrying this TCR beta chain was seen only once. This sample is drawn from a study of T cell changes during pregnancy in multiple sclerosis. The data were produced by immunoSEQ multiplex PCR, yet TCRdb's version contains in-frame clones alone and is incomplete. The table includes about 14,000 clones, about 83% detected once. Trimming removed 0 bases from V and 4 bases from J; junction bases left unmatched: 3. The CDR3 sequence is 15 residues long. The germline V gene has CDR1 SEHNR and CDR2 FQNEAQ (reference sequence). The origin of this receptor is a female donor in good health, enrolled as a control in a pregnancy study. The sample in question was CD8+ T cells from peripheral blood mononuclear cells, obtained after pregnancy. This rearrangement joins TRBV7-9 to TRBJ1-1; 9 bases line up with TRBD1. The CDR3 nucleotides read TGTGCCAGCAGCTTAGCGGGACAGGGAGGCACTGAAGCTTTCTTT. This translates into CASSLAGQGGTEAFF.